These 20 T cell receptor beta chains were sequenced from one sample in a study of cytomegalovirus exposure and HLA in healthy donors. Amplification used 60 Vbeta primers and 13 Jbeta primers. Using immunoSEQ multiplex PCR, the repertoire was profiled, and TCRdb retains in-frame clones only, with some absent. In the table there are 90,000 to 140,000 clones, about 81% of which are singletons. The sample consisted of PBMCs. Receptor source: a man in his thirties or forties in good health and CMV-seronegative.

This sequence joins TRBV5-1 and TRBJ2-2; no clear D gene. V lost 6 bases and J 2 bases, leaving 14 bases between the germline ends. The CDR3 has 15 amino acids. CDR1 is SGHRS and CDR2 is YFSETQ in the germline V gene. The CDR3 sequence is CASTPFAENTGELFF. The CDR3 nucleotides read TGCGCCAGCACCCCCTTTGCGGAAAACACCGGGGAGCTGTTTTTT. The variable domain in full, with the rest retrieved from reference TRBV5-1 and TRBJ2-2, is KAGVTQTPRYLIKTRGQQVTLSCSPISGHRSVSWYQQTPGQGLQFLFEYFSETQRNKGNFPGRFSGRQFSNSRSEMNVSTLELGDSALYLCASTPFAENTGELFFGEGSRLTVL.

The gene calls are TRBV9 and TRBJ1-1; 12 positions match TRBD1. The CDR3 runs 16 residues. Germline V gene lookup returns CDR1 SGDLS and CDR2 YYNGEE. V lost 3 bases, J lost 6 bases, and 9 bases stayed unmatched. The DNA for the CDR3 is TGTGCCAGCAGCGCCCGGGACAGGGGGCGGGGGGCTGAAGCTTTCTTT. It codes for CASSARDRGRGAEAFF.

This clone was picked up a small number of times. CDR3 in DNA: TGTGCCAGTAGGGGGACAGGGGGCATAAATAAAGAGACCCAGTACTTC. Its protein product is CASRGTGGINKETQYF. The V and J genes are TRBV19 and TRBJ2-5, with 12 bases fitting TRBD1. Trimming cost V 6 bases and J 3 bases; bases outside gene matches: 8. Per germline, CDR1 LNHDA and CDR2 SQIVND (reference sequence). This CDR3 is 16 amino acids long.

The V call is TRBV7-2, the J call TRBJ2-1; D is perhaps TRBD2 (7 bases). The CDR3 loop spans 14 amino acids. V was clipped by 5 bases and J by 6 bases, with 14 bases between them. Germline CDR1 is SGHTA and CDR2 is FQGNSA. The CDR3 protein is CASSKEGGPNEQFF. CDR3 sequence (DNA): TGTGCCAGCAGCAAAGAGGGGGGGCCCAATGAGCAGTTCTTC.

The J gene is TRBJ2-7, the V gene TRBV6-5, with a possible D match to TRBD1 (6 bases). The CDR3 covers 16 residues. The V gene's germline CDR1 is MNHEY and CDR2 SVGAGI. Trimming took 0 bases from V and 3 from J, leaving 15 bases between them. The CDR3 loop is CASSYSSAGANYEQYF. The CDR3 DNA sequence: TGTGCCAGCAGTTACTCGAGTGCAGGGGCAAACTACGAGCAGTACTTC.

The chain employs TRBV5-1 and TRBJ2-7; 8 bases align to TRBD2. Trimming removed 1 base from V and 3 bases from J; junction bases left unmatched: 3. The CDR3 runs 14 residues. The germline V gene has CDR1 SGHRS and CDR2 YFSETQ. The CDR3 spells CASSLTSGFYEQYF. CDR3 DNA sequence: TGCGCCAGCAGCTTGACTAGCGGCTTCTACGAGCAGTACTTC.

V is TRBV27 and J is TRBJ2-5, with D maybe TRBD2 (6 bases). Germline CDR1 is MNHEY and CDR2 is SMNVEV (reference sequence). The V and J ends lost 3 bases and 4 bases respectively, with 15 bases between them. The CDR3 extends over 15 amino acids. CDR3 region: CASSLGGGVAETQYF. Here the CDR3 DNA reads TGTGCCAGCAGTTTGGGGGGAGGAGTAGCAGAGACCCAGTACTTC.

This clone showed up just once. This sequence joins TRBV27 and TRBJ2-3, with D perhaps TRBD2 (6 bases). V lost 6 bases and J lost 6, with 19 bases in between. This CDR3 has 15 amino acids. Germline CDR1 and CDR2: MNHEY and SMNVEV (reference sequence). The CDR3 is CASSPGLGPPDTQYF. In DNA, the CDR3 is TGTGCCAGCAGCCCGGGACTCGGCCCTCCCGATACGCAGTATTTT.

The chain joins TRBV5-4 to TRBJ2-1; possible D gene TRBD2, 7 bases. Trimming removed 2 bases from V and 7 bases from J, with 16 bases in between. The germline V gene has CDR1 SGHNT and CDR2 YYREEE (reference sequence). The CDR3 is 15 amino acids. Written as DNA, the CDR3 is TGTGCCAGCAGCTTAAGGGGGGGGGCTGGTAATGAGCAGTTCTTC. This translates into CASSLRGGAGNEQFF.

J is TRBJ2-7 and V is TRBV6-5; D possibly corresponds to TRBD1 (5 bases). The CDR3 extends over 13 amino acids. Germline V gene lookup returns CDR1 MNHEY and CDR2 SVGAGI. Trimming left V 6 bases short and J 1 base short, with 10 bases between. The CDR3, as DNA: TGTGCCAGCAGGGGGCCTTCATCCTACGAGCAGTACTTC. Translating it yields CASRGPSSYEQYF.

This clone was counted a single time. This chain joins TRBV18 and TRBJ2-3; tentative D call: TRBD1 (5 bases). CDR3 length: 15 residues. V dropped 2 bases and J dropped 4 bases, with 13 bases sitting between them. Germline lookup yields CDR1 KGHSH and CDR2 LQKENI. The CDR3 DNA reads as TGTGCCAGCTCACCAACCCTCAAGGGGTCAGATACGCAGTATTTT. This gives the protein CASSPTLKGSDTQYF.

The rearrangement links TRBV7-9 to TRBJ2-7, with D possibly TRBD2 on 6 matching bases. This CDR3 comprises 13 residues. The V gene lost 3 bases and the J gene lost 5 bases, with 11 bases spanning the gap. The germline V gene has CDR1 SEHNR and CDR2 FQNEAQ (reference sequence). CDR3 sequence reads: CASSFPRRDEQYF. CDR3 sequence (DNA): TGTGCCAGCAGCTTCCCCCGGAGGGACGAGCAGTACTTC.

The V and J genes are TRBV21-1 and TRBJ2-3; TRBD2, the table's D call, was not compared with the DNA. TRBV21-1 is marked as a pseudogene. This CDR3 is 17 amino acids long. Here the CDR3 DNA reads TGTGCCAGTGCCCGGGGGGAGTGCCCCTTAGAACTGGATACGCAGTATTTT. As protein: CASARGECPLELDTQYF.

The J gene is TRBJ2-5, the V gene TRBV18, with TRBD1 as a possible D gene (5 bases). With 2 bases removed from V and 3 bases from J, the gap between germline ends came to 7 bases. Germline-derived CDR1 and CDR2 are KGHSH and LQKENI. CDR3 length: 13 residues. The CDR3 DNA follows: TGTGCCAGCTCACCAGTCAGGGAAGAGACCCAGTACTTC. Its translation: CASSPVREETQYF.

This clone was seen once. The chain joins TRBV5-6 to TRBJ2-5, with D perhaps matching TRBD1 (5 bases). Germline V lookup: CDR1 SGHDT, CDR2 YYEEEE. There are 13 residues in the CDR3. The germline V and J ends were trimmed by 3 bases and 7 bases, with 13 bases remaining between them. The CDR3 nucleotides read TGTGCCAGCAGCTACCAGGGTCCGGGGACCCAGTACTTC. Its protein product is CASSYQGPGTQYF. The variable domain in full, with the rest retrieved from reference TRBV5-6 and TRBJ2-5, is DAGVTQSPTHLIKTRGQQVTLRCSPKSGHDTVSWYQQALGQGPQFIFQYYEEEERQRGNFPDRFSGHQFPNYSSELNVNALLLGDSALYLCASSYQGPGTQYFGPGTRLLVL.

The rearrangement uses TRBV9 and TRBJ1-2; perhaps TRBD1 as D (6 bases). The CDR3 sequence is 16 residues long. V dropped 3 bases and J dropped 8 bases, with 23 bases sitting between them. The V gene's germline CDR1 is SGDLS and CDR2 YYNGEE. The CDR3 nucleotides read TGTGCCAGCAGCGGATTCTTGACAGGAGCTCTGATGGGCTACACCTTC. This gives the protein CASSGFLTGALMGYTF.

This chain links TRBV9 with TRBJ1-3, with D hard to call. V was pared by 4 bases and J by 3 bases, with 11 bases between. The CDR3 is 14 amino acids. The germline V gene encodes CDR1 SGDLS and CDR2 YYNGEE. CDR3 amino acids: CASSLRAGGNTIYF. The CDR3 DNA sequence: TGTGCCAGCAGCCTCCGTGCGGGTGGAAACACCATATATTTT.

The chain links TRBV7-2 to TRBJ2-5, with D tentatively TRBD2 (6 bases). Germline-derived CDR1 and CDR2 are SGHTA and FQGNSA. CDR3 length equals 13 residues. Trimming shortened V by 4 bases and J by 5 bases, and 11 bases separated the two germline ends. The CDR3 protein is CASSSEGGETQYF. The CDR3 DNA is TGTGCCAGCAGCTCGGAGGGTGGGGAGACCCAGTACTTC. Looking up the rest from reference TRBV7-2 and TRBJ2-5 gives the full variable domain: GAGVSQSPSNKVTEKGKDVELRCDPISGHTALYWYRQSLGQGLEFLIYFQGNSAPDKSGLPSDRFSAERTGGSVSTLTIQRTQQEDSAVYLCASSSEGGETQYFGPGTRLLVL.

The genes are TRBV7-2 and TRBJ2-6; D is uncertain. This CDR3 region has 17 residues. Germline V gene data show CDR1 as SGHTA and CDR2 as FQGNSA. Trimming stripped 5 bases from V and 0 bases from J, with 14 bases between. The CDR3 reads CASSPRRPASGANVLTF. The CDR3 DNA follows: TGTGCCAGCAGCCCCCGCAGGCCAGCCTCTGGGGCCAACGTCCTGACTTTC.

V usage is TRBV25-1 and J usage is TRBJ2-1; D is perhaps TRBD2 (6 bases). V lost 10 bases and J 5 bases, leaving 15 bases between the germline ends. Germline V gives CDR1 MGHDK, CDR2 SYGVNS. The CDR3 is 13 residues long. CDR3 in DNA: TGTGCCATTCTCTCGGGGGTAGACAATGAGCAGTTCTTC. Translating it yields CAILSGVDNEQFF.